The TCR beta chain under discussion was sequenced for a study of cytomegalovirus exposure and HLA in healthy donors. Germline trimming cut 2 bases from V and 5 bases from J; bases unmatched to any gene: 5. The CDR3 loop spans 16 amino acids. The germline CDR1 and CDR2 sequences are KGHSH and LQKENI. The PCR used 60 Vbeta and 13 Jbeta primers. This table comes from immunoSEQ multiplex PCR, and its TCRdb copy is limited to in-frame clones, with some not included. The table includes around 98,000 clones, roughly four fifths detected once. This receptor was taken from a human donor in good health. Sequenced: PBMCs. The chain has TRBV18 and TRBJ2-7; 14 nucleotides agree with TRBD2. The CDR3 loop reads CASSPKQGLAGDEQYF. For the CDR3, the DNA is TGTGCCAGCTCACCAAAGCAGGGACTAGCGGGAGACGAGCAGTACTTC.